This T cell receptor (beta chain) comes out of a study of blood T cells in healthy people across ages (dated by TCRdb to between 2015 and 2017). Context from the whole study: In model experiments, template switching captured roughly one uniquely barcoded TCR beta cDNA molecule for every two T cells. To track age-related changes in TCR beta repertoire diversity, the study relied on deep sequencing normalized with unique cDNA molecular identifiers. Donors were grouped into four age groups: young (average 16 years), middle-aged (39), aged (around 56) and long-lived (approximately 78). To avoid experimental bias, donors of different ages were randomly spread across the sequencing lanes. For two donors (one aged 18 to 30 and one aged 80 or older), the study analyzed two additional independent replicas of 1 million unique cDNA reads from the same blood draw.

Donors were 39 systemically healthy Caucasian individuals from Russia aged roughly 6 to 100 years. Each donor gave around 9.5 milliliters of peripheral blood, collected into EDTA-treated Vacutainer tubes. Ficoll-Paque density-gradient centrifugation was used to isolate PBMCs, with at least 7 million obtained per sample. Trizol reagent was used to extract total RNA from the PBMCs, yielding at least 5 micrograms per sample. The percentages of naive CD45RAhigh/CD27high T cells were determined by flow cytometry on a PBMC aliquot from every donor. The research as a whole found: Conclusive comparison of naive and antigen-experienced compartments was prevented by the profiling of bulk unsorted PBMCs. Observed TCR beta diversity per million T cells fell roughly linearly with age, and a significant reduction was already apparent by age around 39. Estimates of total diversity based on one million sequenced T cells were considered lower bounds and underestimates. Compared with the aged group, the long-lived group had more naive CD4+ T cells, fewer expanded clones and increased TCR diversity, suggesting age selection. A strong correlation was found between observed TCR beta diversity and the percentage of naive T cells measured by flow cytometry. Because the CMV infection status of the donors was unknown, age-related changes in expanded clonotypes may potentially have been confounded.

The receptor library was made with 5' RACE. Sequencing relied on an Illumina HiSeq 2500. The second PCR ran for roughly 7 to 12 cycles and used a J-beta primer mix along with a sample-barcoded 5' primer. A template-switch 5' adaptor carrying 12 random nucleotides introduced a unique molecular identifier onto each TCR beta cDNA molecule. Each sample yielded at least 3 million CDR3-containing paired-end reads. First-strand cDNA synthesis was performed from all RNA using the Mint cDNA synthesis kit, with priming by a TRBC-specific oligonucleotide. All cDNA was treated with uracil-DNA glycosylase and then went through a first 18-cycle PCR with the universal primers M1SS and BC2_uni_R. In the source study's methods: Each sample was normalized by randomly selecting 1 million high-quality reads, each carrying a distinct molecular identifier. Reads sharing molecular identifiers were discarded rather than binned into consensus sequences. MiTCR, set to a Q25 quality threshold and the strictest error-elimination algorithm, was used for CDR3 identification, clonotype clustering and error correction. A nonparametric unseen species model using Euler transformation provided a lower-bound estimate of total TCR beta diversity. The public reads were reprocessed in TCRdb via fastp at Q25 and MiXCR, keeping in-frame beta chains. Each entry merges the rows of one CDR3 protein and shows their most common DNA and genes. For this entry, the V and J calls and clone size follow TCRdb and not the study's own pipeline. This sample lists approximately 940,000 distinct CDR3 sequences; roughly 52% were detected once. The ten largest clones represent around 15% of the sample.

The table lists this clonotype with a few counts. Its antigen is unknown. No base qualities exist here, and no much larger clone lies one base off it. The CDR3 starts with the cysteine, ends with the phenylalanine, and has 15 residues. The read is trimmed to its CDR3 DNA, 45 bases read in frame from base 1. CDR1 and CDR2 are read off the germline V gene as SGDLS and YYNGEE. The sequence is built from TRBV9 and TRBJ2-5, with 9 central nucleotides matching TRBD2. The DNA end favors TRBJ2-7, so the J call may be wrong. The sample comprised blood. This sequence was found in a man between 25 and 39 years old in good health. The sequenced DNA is TGTGCCAGCAGCGTAGTCGGACTAGCGAACGACGAGCAGTACTTC. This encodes CASSVVGLANDEQYF.